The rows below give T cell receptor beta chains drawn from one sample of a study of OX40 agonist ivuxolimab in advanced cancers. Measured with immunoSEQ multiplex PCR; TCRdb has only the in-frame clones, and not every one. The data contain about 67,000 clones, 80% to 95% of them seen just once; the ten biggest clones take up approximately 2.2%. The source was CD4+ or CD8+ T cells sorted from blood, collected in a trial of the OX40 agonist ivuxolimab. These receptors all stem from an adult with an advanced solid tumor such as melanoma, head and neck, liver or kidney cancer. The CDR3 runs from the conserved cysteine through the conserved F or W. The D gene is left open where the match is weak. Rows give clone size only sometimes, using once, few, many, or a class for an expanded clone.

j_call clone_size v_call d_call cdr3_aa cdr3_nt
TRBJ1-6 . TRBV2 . CASSGLTAPLHF TGTGCCAGCAGTGGTTTAACAGCACCCCTCCACTTT
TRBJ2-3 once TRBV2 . CASKVQGRTRADTQYF TGTGCCAGCAAAGTACAGGGAAGGACGCGGGCAGATACGCAGTATTTT
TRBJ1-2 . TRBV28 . CASSSPYRVPNYGYTF TGTGCCAGCAGTTCACCCTACAGGGTTCCTAACTATGGCTACACCTTC
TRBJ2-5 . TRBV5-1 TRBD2 CASSLDKAGDQETQYF TGCGCCAGCAGCTTGGATAAAGCGGGGGACCAAGAGACCCAGTACTTC
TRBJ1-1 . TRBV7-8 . CASSWQGMGAEAFF TGTGCCAGCAGCTGGCAGGGTATGGGGGCTGAAGCTTTCTTT
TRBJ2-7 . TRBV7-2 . CASSFSGPYEQYF TGTGCCAGCAGCTTCAGCGGGCCCTACGAGCAGTACTTC
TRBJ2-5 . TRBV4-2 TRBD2 CASSQGIAGRQQETQYF TGTGCCAGCAGCCAAGGGATAGCGGGACGCCAACAAGAGACCCAGTACTTC
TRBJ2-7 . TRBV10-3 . CAISESLGDTEQYF TGTGCCATCAGTGAGTCGTTGGGGGACACAGAGCAGTACTTC
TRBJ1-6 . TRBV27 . CASSLNYNSPLHF TGTGCCAGCAGTTTGAACTATAATTCACCCCTCCACTTT
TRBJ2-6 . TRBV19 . CASGVGANVLTF TGTGCCAGCGGGGTCGGGGCCAACGTCCTGACTTTC
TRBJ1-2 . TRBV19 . CASSASLYGYTF TGTGCCAGTAGTGCCTCTTTATATGGCTACACCTTC
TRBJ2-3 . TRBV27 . CASSLQGPDTQYF TGTGCCAGCAGTTTACAGGGACCAGATACGCAGTATTTT
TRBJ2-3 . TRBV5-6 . CASSSSSGWGTDTQYF TGTGCCAGCAGCTCATCAAGCGGGTGGGGCACAGATACGCAGTATTTT
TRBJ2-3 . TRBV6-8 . CASSSLAVSTDTQYF TGTGCCAGCAGTTCGTTAGCGGTTAGCACAGATACGCAGTATTTT
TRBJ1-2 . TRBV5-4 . CASSLDRTNYGYTF TGTGCCAGCAGCTTGGACAGGACTAACTATGGCTACACCTTC
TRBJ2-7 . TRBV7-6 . CASSSVTTQYF TGTGCCAGCAGCTCGGTAACAACGCAGTACTTC